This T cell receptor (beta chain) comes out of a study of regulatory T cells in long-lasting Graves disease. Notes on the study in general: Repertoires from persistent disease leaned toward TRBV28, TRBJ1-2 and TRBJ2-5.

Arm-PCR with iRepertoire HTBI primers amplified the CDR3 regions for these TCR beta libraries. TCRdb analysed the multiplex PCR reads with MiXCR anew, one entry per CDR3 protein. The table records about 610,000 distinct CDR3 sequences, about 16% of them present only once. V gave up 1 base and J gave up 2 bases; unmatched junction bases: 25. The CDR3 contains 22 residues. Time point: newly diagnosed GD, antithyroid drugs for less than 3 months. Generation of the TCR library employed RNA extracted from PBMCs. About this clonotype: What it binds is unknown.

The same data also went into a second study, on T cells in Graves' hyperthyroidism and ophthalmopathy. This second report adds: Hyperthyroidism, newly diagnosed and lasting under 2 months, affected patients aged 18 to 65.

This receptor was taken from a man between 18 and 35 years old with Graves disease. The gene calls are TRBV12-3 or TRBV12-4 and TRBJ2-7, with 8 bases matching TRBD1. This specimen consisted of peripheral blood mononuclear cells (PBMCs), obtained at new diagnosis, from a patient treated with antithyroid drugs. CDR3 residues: CASSLDSNRIWDGQGLAYEQYF. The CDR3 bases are TGTGCCAGCAGTTTAGACTCAAACCGAATCTGGGACGGACAGGGCTTGGCCTACGAGCAGTACTTC.